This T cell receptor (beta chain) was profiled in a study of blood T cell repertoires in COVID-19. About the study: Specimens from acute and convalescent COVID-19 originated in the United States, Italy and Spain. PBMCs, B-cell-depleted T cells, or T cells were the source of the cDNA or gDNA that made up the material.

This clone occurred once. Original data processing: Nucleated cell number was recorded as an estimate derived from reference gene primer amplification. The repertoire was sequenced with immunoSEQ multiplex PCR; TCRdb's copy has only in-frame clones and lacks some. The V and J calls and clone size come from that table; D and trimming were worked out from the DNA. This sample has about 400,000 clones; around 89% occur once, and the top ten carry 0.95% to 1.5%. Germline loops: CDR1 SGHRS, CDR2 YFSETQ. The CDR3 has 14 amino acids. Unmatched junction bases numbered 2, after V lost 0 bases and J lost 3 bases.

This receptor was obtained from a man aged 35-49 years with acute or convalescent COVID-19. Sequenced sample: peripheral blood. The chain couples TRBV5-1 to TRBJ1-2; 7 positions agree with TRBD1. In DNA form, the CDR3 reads TGCGCCAGCAGCTTGGACAGGGGCGACTATGGCTACACCTTC. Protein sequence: CASSLDRGDYGYTF. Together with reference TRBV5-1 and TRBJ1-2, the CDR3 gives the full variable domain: KAGVTQTPRYLIKTRGQQVTLSCSPISGHRSVSWYQQTPGQGLQFLFEYFSETQRNKGNFPGRFSGRQFSNSRSEMNVSTLELGDSALYLCASSLDRGDYGYTFGSGTRLTVV.